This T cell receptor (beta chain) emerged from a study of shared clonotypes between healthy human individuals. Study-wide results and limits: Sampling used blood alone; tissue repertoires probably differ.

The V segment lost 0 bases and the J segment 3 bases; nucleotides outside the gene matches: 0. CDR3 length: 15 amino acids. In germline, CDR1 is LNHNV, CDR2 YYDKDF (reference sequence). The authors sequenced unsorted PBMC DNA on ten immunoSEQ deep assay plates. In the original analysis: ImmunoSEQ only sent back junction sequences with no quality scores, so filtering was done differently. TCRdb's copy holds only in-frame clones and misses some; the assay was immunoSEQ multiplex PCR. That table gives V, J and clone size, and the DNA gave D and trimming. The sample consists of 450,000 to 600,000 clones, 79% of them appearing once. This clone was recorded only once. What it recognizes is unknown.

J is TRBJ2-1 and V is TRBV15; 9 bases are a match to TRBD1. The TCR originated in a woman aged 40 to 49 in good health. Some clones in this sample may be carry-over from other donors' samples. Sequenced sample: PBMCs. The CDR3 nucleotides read TGTGCCACCAGCAGAGAGACAGGGGGCTACAATGAGCAGTTCTTC. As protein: CATSRETGGYNEQFF.